The next 28 T cell receptor beta chains were all read from a single sample in a study of identical twins (dated by TCRdb to about 2016). The protocol used for the library was 5' RACE. The listed sequencing device is Illumina HiSeq 2000. TCRdb itself trimmed the public reads at Q25 with fastp, ran MiXCR and retained productive beta chains. Identical CDR3 proteins give one entry, which carries the most common genes and DNA. The sample yields about 700,000 distinct CDR3 sequences; less than 7% were counted once. Together, the top ten hold roughly 1.8% of the sample. The sequencing sample was made of naive T cells sorted from blood. Reading the label with the study, this specimen's cell subset or site is: cells isolated with a human naive T-cell isolation kit. These receptors were collected from a young man in good health.

This clonotype was recorded at least ten times. The rearrangement links TRBV29-1 to TRBJ2-1; either TRBD1 or TRBD2 may supply D (5 bases each). V was cut by 6 bases and J by 6 bases, with 12 bases left in between. CDR1 and CDR2 (germline): SQVTM, ANQGSEA. The CDR3 covers 12 residues. CDR3 DNA sequence: TGCAGCGTCCGGGGCAGGGTCAATGAGCAGTTCTTC. It translates to CSVRGRVNEQFF.

The rearrangement joins TRBV20-1 to TRBJ1-5, with TRBD1 as a possible D gene (5 bases). Germline V CDR1 and CDR2: DFQATT, SNEGSKA (reference sequence). The ends were cut back, 3 bases at V and 2 bases at J, with 11 bases in the middle. The CDR3 has 14 amino acids. For the CDR3, the DNA is TGCAGTGCTAGTTCCGGGGGTCGCAATCAGCCCCAGCATTTT. It is translated as CSASSGGRNQPQHF.

V gene TRBV2 combines with J gene TRBJ1-5; D gene ambiguous. CDR1 and CDR2 (germline): SNHLY, FYNNEI. The length of the CDR3 is 14 residues. Trimming stripped 7 bases from V and 4 bases from J, with 14 bases between. The CDR3 is CASNSGRANQPQHF. CDR3 in DNA: TGTGCCAGCAACTCAGGCCGGGCAAATCAGCCCCAGCATTTT.

CDR3 coding DNA: TGTGCCAGCAGTTTATGGGTAGCGGGAGCGACAGATACGCAGTATTTT. Translated: CASSLWVAGATDTQYF. This rearrangement joins TRBV28 to TRBJ2-3; 9 bases are shared with TRBD2. Unmatched junction bases numbered 4, after V lost 0 bases and J lost 3 bases. Germline CDR1 MDHEN, CDR2 SYDVKM. The CDR3 runs to 16 residues.

The chain uses TRBV7-8 and TRBJ2-1; 9 bases are shared with TRBD2. Germline values: CDR1 SGHVS, CDR2 FQNEAQ. With V trimmed by 3 bases and J by 0 bases, 12 bases remained unmatched. The CDR3 covers 19 residues. CDR3 nucleotides: TGTGCCAGCAGCTTCCCCGGGACTAGCCCAATGAGCTCCTACAATGAGCAGTTCTTC. Translating gives CASSFPGTSPMSSYNEQFF.

This clonotype appeared many times. The chain carries TRBV7-3 and TRBJ2-2; no reliable D call. Germline V lookup: CDR1 SGHTA, CDR2 FQGTGA. There are 14 residues in the CDR3. V lost 2 bases and J 3 bases, leaving 7 bases between the germline ends. The CDR3 bases are TGTGCCAGCAGCTTATCCCAGGACACCGGGGAGCTGTTTTTT. Amino acid sequence: CASSLSQDTGELFF.

This clonotype was seen many times. V is TRBV11-2 and J is TRBJ2-3, with TRBD1 as a possible D gene (5 bases). Germline-derived CDR1 and CDR2 are SGHAT and FQNNGV. The V end lost 3 bases, the J end lost 5 bases, and 12 bases lay between the germline ends. The CDR3 totals 14 residues. The CDR3 spells CASSFGAGRDTQYF. For the CDR3, the DNA is TGTGCCAGCAGCTTTGGGGCAGGACGAGATACGCAGTATTTT.

V gene TRBV5-1 combines with J gene TRBJ2-6; no clear D. CDR1 and CDR2 (germline): SGHRS, YFSETQ. V was clipped by 7 bases and J by 4 bases, with 15 bases between them. The CDR3 has 15 amino acids. The chain's CDR3 is CASVPGSSGANVLTF. CDR3 sequence (DNA): TGCGCCAGCGTACCTGGGTCTTCCGGGGCCAACGTCCTGACTTTC.

At least ten counts were recorded for this clonotype. The V and J genes are TRBV20-1 and TRBJ2-7; 8 nucleotides align to TRBD1. Germline V gives CDR1 DFQATT, CDR2 SNEGSKA (reference sequence). The CDR3 totals 14 residues. V trimming: 5 bases; J trimming: 4 bases; junction bases outside the gene matches: 10. This CDR3 is CSAPRGDRRYEQYV. In DNA form, the CDR3 reads TGCAGTGCTCCCCGTGGGGACAGGAGATACGAGCAGTACGTC.

This clonotype came up many times. V gene TRBV27 combines with J gene TRBJ2-7; D may be TRBD1 (6 bases). V gave up 5 bases and J gave up 5 bases, with 19 bases separating them. The CDR3 spans 15 residues. Germline CDR1 is MNHEY and CDR2 is SMNVEV (reference sequence). CDR3 nucleotides: TGTGCCAGCAGTCCCCGGGACACATCCCCCCACGAGCAGTACTTC. It codes for CASSPRDTSPHEQYF.

In its sample, this clonotype was seen many times. The CDR3 DNA is TGCAGTGCTTCATCTCTGAACACTGAAGCTTTCTTT. Protein: CSASSLNTEAFF. The chain uses TRBV20-1 and TRBJ1-1; D gene uncertain. The germline gives CDR1 DFQATT, CDR2 SNEGSKA (reference sequence). The V and J ends lost 5 bases and 0 bases respectively, with 7 bases between them. This CDR3 has 12 amino acids.

This clonotype was observed many times. This chain joins TRBV21-1 and TRBJ1-4. TRBV21-1 counts as a pseudogene. This CDR3 is 16 amino acids long. For the CDR3, the DNA is TGTGCCAGCAGCCCTGACTATAGGACTGATAATGAAAAACTGTTTTTT. Its protein is CASSPDYRTDNEKLFF.

This clonotype showed up many times. This chain joins TRBV20-1 and TRBJ2-1; 15 bases are shared with TRBD2. There are 18 residues in the CDR3. V gave up 3 bases and J gave up 6 bases; unmatched junction bases: 12. The germline gives CDR1 DFQATT, CDR2 SNEGSKA (reference sequence). CDR3 DNA: TGCAGTGCTAGTCAAGGACTAGCGGGAGGGCCTGTTTTCAATGAGCAGTTCTTC. Its translation: CSASQGLAGGPVFNEQFF.

This chain connects TRBV7-9 to TRBJ2-7; D remains unclear. The V gene lost 4 bases and the J gene lost 2 bases, with 9 bases spanning the gap. CDR1 SEHNR and CDR2 FQNEAQ come from the germline V gene (reference sequence). The CDR3 consists of 13 residues. This CDR3 is CASSSSRTYEQYF. The CDR3 DNA follows: TGTGCCAGCAGCTCCTCCCGGACCTACGAGCAGTACTTC.

In its sample, this clonotype was seen a few times. This chain joins TRBV29-1 and TRBJ2-1, with 8 nucleotides matching TRBD1. The length of the CDR3 is 12 residues. Trimming removed 7 bases from V and 6 bases from J; junction bases left unmatched: 5. Per the germline V gene, CDR1 is SQVTM and CDR2 is ANQGSEA. CDR3 coding DNA: TGCAGCGGGAGAACAGGGGGCAATGAGCAGTTCTTC. Its protein product is CSGRTGGNEQFF.

This clonotype was recorded many times. The rearrangement joins TRBV29-1 to TRBJ2-3, with a tentative D call TRBD1 (5 bases). The germline CDR1 and CDR2 sequences are SQVTM and ANQGSEA. Between the trimmed V and J ends, which lost 7 bases and 6 bases, there was a span of 17 bases. This CDR3 has 13 residues. The CDR3 loop is CSARRALGDTQYF. The CDR3 coding sequence is TGCAGCGCCCGCAGGGCCCTCGGGGATACGCAGTATTTT.

The rearrangement links TRBV4-2 to TRBJ2-1, with a weak D call TRBD1 (8 bases). The CDR3 runs 15 residues. Deletions cut 4 bases from V and 5 bases from J, with 15 bases between. Germline CDR1 and CDR2: LGHNA and YNFKEQ. The CDR3 region is CASSPQGAGDNEQFF. CDR3 sequence (DNA): TGTGCCAGCAGCCCCCAGGGGGCGGGGGACAATGAGCAGTTCTTC.

This clonotype was seen repeatedly, ten times or more. This rearrangement joins TRBV29-1 to TRBJ2-1; TRBD1 or TRBD2 may be the D gene (5 bases each). In germline, CDR1 is SQVTM, CDR2 ANQGSEA. V was cut by 3 bases and J by 1 base, with 13 bases left in between. The CDR3 consists of 15 residues. CDR3 region: CSVDRLRGSYNEQFF. Here the CDR3 DNA reads TGCAGCGTTGATCGGTTGAGGGGTTCCTACAATGAGCAGTTCTTC.

This clonotype was observed at least ten times. This chain links TRBV7-8 with TRBJ2-3; possible D gene TRBD2, 5 bases. Germline V gene data show CDR1 as SGHVS and CDR2 as FQNEAQ. Trimming stripped 1 base from V and 5 bases from J, with 7 bases between. This CDR3 has 13 residues. The CDR3 protein is CASSLVRGDTQYF. CDR3 bases: TGTGCCAGCAGCTTAGTCCGGGGAGATACGCAGTATTTT.

This clonotype was recorded a few times. The chain uses TRBV20-1 and TRBJ2-1; D is possibly TRBD1 (5 bases). This CDR3 has 13 residues. Germline CDR1 DFQATT, CDR2 SNEGSKA (reference sequence). V dropped 7 bases and J dropped 0 bases, with 10 bases sitting between them. CDR3 loop: CSGGQSSYNEQFF. The CDR3 region has the DNA TGCAGTGGGGGCCAGAGCTCCTACAATGAGCAGTTCTTC.

This clonotype was detected ten times or more. The genes are TRBV12-3 or TRBV12-4 and TRBJ2-2, with TRBD2 matching 7 bases. The CDR3 loop spans 14 amino acids. The ends lost 6 bases at V and 6 bases at J; junction bases unmatched: 7. The CDR3 nucleotides read TGTGCCAGCAGGCCCCAGGGAGGGGCCGGGGAGCTGTTTTTT. Translation: CASRPQGGAGELFF.

This clonotype was counted only a few times. The rearrangement links TRBV6-2 or TRBV6-3 to TRBJ2-3, with D tentatively TRBD1 or TRBD2 (5 bases each). Germline V lookup: CDR1 MNHEY, CDR2 SVGEGT. This CDR3 is built from 15 residues. The V end was cut by 2 bases, the J end by 6 bases, with 15 bases between. The CDR3 region has the DNA TGTGCCAGCAGTTACAGGGGACGCTTGCCCGATACGCAGTATTTT. Protein product: CASSYRGRLPDTQYF.

This clonotype was counted many times. The rearrangement joins TRBV27 to TRBJ2-3, with D possibly TRBD1 on 6 matching bases. The CDR3 extends over 16 amino acids. Germline V gene data show CDR1 as MNHEY and CDR2 as SMNVEV (reference sequence). V was trimmed by 5 bases and J by 0 bases, leaving 15 bases between them. The CDR3 region has the DNA TGTGCCAGCAGTCCCGGTTGGGGGCGTAGCACAGATACGCAGTATTTT. It is translated as CASSPGWGRSTDTQYF.

This clonotype was seen a handful of times. The chain has TRBV12-3 or TRBV12-4 and TRBJ1-1; D is unresolved. V was cut by 6 bases and J by 8 bases, with 13 bases left in between. The CDR3 extends over 12 amino acids. CDR3 amino acids: CASRGVFGEAFF. The CDR3 nucleotides are TGTGCCAGCAGGGGTGTGTTTGGCGAAGCTTTCTTT.

This chain joins TRBV7-9 and TRBJ2-2; TRBD1 or TRBD2 may be the D gene (5 bases each). This CDR3 comprises 16 residues. Germline-derived CDR1 and CDR2 are SEHNR and FQNEAQ (reference sequence). With 10 bases removed from V and 0 bases from J, the gap between germline ends came to 18 bases. The CDR3 bases are TGTGCCACTAGGTTCTTCAGGGACGCGAACACCGGGGAGCTGTTTTTT. This encodes CATRFFRDANTGELFF.

This clonotype was found a few times. The J gene is TRBJ2-7, the V gene TRBV10-3; 9 nucleotides match TRBD1. The germline V gene has CDR1 ENHRY and CDR2 SYGVKD. CDR3 length equals 12 residues. The CDR3 reads CGSRDRVNEQYF. The CDR3 nucleotides are TGTGGTTCCCGGGACAGGGTAAACGAGCAGTACTTC.

The table lists this clonotype with a few counts. The chain recombines TRBV11-2 with TRBJ2-3; 12 bases are a match to TRBD2. The CDR3 loop spans 17 amino acids. Germline values: CDR1 SGHAT, CDR2 FQNNGV. V lost 3 bases to trimming and J lost 3 bases; unmatched junction nucleotides: 7. CDR3 coding DNA: TGTGCCAGCAGCTTCCTGACTAGCGGGAGTCGGACAGATACGCAGTATTTT. This gives the protein CASSFLTSGSRTDTQYF.

This clonotype was seen a few times. The chain employs TRBV7-8 and TRBJ2-3; D call uncertain. The CDR3 runs 14 residues. Per germline, CDR1 SGHVS and CDR2 FQNEAQ. V gave up 7 bases and J gave up 1 base, with 12 bases separating them. Here the CDR3 reads CASTSGVGTDTQYF. CDR3 DNA: TGTGCCAGCACCTCCGGAGTCGGCACAGATACGCAGTATTTT.